The entry that follows covers one T cell receptor (beta chain) sequence. Its antigen remains unidentified. CDR3 length equals 19 residues. CDR1 is SGHDT and CDR2 is YYEEEE in the germline V gene. V lost 3 bases, J lost 2 bases, and 17 bases stayed unmatched. Both 60 Vbeta primers and 13 Jbeta primers went into the PCR. Some clones are missing from TCRdb's copy, which holds only in-frame ones; the method was immunoSEQ multiplex PCR. The sample lists some 180,000 clones, 77% occurring once. This sample is drawn from a study of cytomegalovirus exposure and HLA in healthy donors. Study-wide points: Earlier analysis found most TCR beta V segments productive about 90% or about 30% of the time. Usually a TCR sequence was rare, but some public TCRs were found in many donors. 150 to 200 TCR beta chains were listed as cytomegalovirus-associated.

The sample consisted of PBMCs. This TCR came from a woman aged 60-75 years in good health and CMV-seropositive. The V and J genes are TRBV5-6 and TRBJ1-3, with 7 bases lining up with TRBD1. The CDR3 loop reads CASSYGTDWLRPPGNTIYF. The CDR3 nucleotides are TGTGCCAGCAGCTATGGGACAGACTGGTTGAGGCCCCCTGGAAACACCATATATTTT.